This entry concerns a single T cell receptor (beta chain). What it binds is not known. This entry belongs to a study of T-cell memory formation after mild COVID-19. Employing constant-segment primers, 5'RACE generated TCR alpha and TCR beta cDNA libraries bearing sample barcodes and UMIs. TCRdb passed the 5' RACE reads through MiXCR, listing each CDR3 protein once. The sample yields approximately 270,000 distinct CDR3 sequences, roughly 16% seen once. General study findings and limits: Day 37-peaking second-wave clones had unconfirmed SARS-CoV-2 specificity. Contracting CD8+ clones were enriched in EMRA, CD4+ mainly in CM and EM. Clones that shrank (day 15 to 85) were balanced CD4/CD8, whereas later expanders leaned CD4+.

Trimming took 6 bases from V and 5 from J, leaving 11 bases between them. The CDR3 spans 13 residues. The V gene's germline CDR1 is LNHDA and CDR2 SQIVND (reference sequence). The sample consisted of PBMCs or a T cell subset sorted from them (not recorded which). J is TRBJ2-1 and V is TRBV19; tentative D call: TRBD2 (6 bases). The source is a man aged 18 to 29 who had mild COVID-19 (a few samples of this study predate the infection). Cell type and time point are not known. This CDR3 reads CASRVASDNEQFF. CDR3 sequence (DNA): TGTGCCAGTAGGGTGGCTAGCGACAATGAGCAGTTCTTC.